What follows are 27 T cell receptor beta chains derived from one specimen sequenced in a study of control samples from healthy donors and cancer patients. Repertoires were generated with immunoSEQ multiplex PCR, while TCRdb's copy carries only in-frame clones and drops some. This sample has approximately 120,000 clones, with about 89% found just once. The sequencing sample was made of blood. All receptors derive from a man in his 60s in good health.

The J gene is TRBJ1-1, the V gene TRBV28; tentatively, D is TRBD1 (6 bases). CDR3 length: 14 residues. From germline, CDR1 is MDHEN and CDR2 SYDVKM. V was clipped by 2 bases and J by 7 bases, with 14 bases between them. This chain's CDR3 is CASSLQGFRIEAFF. The CDR3 DNA reads as TGTGCCAGCAGTTTACAGGGGTTCAGGATTGAAGCTTTCTTT.

V gene TRBV5-1 combines with J gene TRBJ2-2; 7 bases line up with TRBD1. This CDR3 has 16 amino acids. Germline V CDR1 and CDR2: SGHRS, YFSETQ. V lost 1 base to trimming and J lost 1 base; unmatched junction nucleotides: 4. In nucleotides, the CDR3 is TGCGCCAGCAGCTTGTGGGGGACAGTGAACACCGGGGAGCTGTTTTTT. It is translated as CASSLWGTVNTGELFF.

The chain carries TRBV28 and TRBJ1-1, with D possibly TRBD1 on 5 matching bases. Germline-derived CDR1 and CDR2 are MDHEN and SYDVKM. The CDR3 spans 15 residues. Trimming removed 7 bases at V and 5 bases at J, with 20 bases between. The CDR3, as DNA: TGTGCCAGCACCACGCTGGGGGGGTTAAGGACTGAAGCTTTCTTT. Protein: CASTTLGGLRTEAFF.

The chain links TRBV9 to TRBJ1-3; a weak D match, TRBD1 (6 bases). The CDR3 is 14 residues long. V lost 1 base, J lost 2 bases, and 7 bases lay in between. Germline CDR1 SGDLS, CDR2 YYNGEE. For the CDR3, the DNA is TGTGCCAGCAGCGTAACAGGGACTGGAAACACCATATATTTT. Translated: CASSVTGTGNTIYF.

The chain uses TRBV4-2 and TRBJ1-1; 8 positions match TRBD1. The CDR3 has 16 amino acids. Germline assignment: CDR1 LGHNA and CDR2 YNFKEQ. V dropped 0 bases and J dropped 6; count of bases not matched to a gene: 9. The CDR3 coding sequence is TGTGCCAGCAGCCAAGATCGATCAGGGGGCGATCCTGAAGCTTTCTTT. Its translation: CASSQDRSGGDPEAFF.

This CDR3 reads CASSDITLHF. CDR3 nucleotide sequence: TGTGCCAGCAGTGATATTACCCTCCACTTT. The gene calls are TRBV6-4 and TRBJ1-6; D call uncertain. The CDR3 has 10 residues. CDR1 is MRHNA and CDR2 is SNTAGT in the germline V gene. Trimming took 3 bases from V and 14 from J, leaving 5 bases between them.

The chain couples TRBV7-3 to TRBJ2-2; possible D gene TRBD1, 6 bases. CDR1 is SGHTA and CDR2 is FQGTGA in the germline V gene. V lost 3 bases and J lost 2, with 10 bases in between. The CDR3 extends over 15 amino acids. The CDR3 nucleotides read TGTGCCAGCAGCTTGACGGGACATAACACCGGGGAGCTGTTTTTT. Amino acid sequence: CASSLTGHNTGELFF.

The chain carries TRBV28 and TRBJ1-2; D is possibly TRBD1 (6 bases). V was cut by 6 bases and J by 4 bases, with 15 bases left in between. In germline, CDR1 is MDHEN, CDR2 SYDVKM. The CDR3 is made up of 14 amino acids. CDR3 amino acids: CASSPDSYPYGYTF. DNA for the CDR3: TGTGCCAGCAGCCCGGACAGCTACCCCTATGGCTACACCTTC.

A note on this clone: Other DNA sequences in the sample encode the same CDR3. The chain links TRBV28 to TRBJ2-7, with 7 bases that match TRBD1. Unmatched junction bases numbered 7, after V lost 3 bases and J lost 2 bases. The length of the CDR3 is 15 residues. Germline V lookup: CDR1 MDHEN, CDR2 SYDVKM. CDR3 sequence reads: CASSFRGGRTYEQYF. The CDR3 nucleotides are TGTGCCAGCAGTTTCAGAGGGGGCCGTACCTACGAGCAGTACTTC.

J is TRBJ1-5 and V is TRBV7-2; D gene unclear. V lost 4 bases and J lost 3, with 13 bases in between. CDR3 length equals 15 residues. Germline CDR1 and CDR2: SGHTA and FQGNSA. Here the CDR3 DNA reads TGTGCCAGCAGCTGGTTACTTGCAGACAATCAGCCCCAGCATTTT. Its protein is CASSWLLADNQPQHF.

This chain uses TRBV18 with TRBJ2-2, with TRBD2 identical over 8 bases. The CDR3 length is 15 residues. Germline V gene data show CDR1 as KGHSH and CDR2 as LQKENI. J lost 1 base, V lost 5 bases, and 3 bases had no gene match. The CDR3 DNA reads as TGTGCCAGCTCATTGGGACTAGGGAACACCGGGGAGCTGTTTTTT. It codes for CASSLGLGNTGELFF.

The chain couples TRBV7-2 to TRBJ2-7; 8 nucleotides match TRBD1. J gave up 1 base and V 0 bases, and 2 bases lay outside the gene matches. The V gene's germline CDR1 is SGHTA and CDR2 FQGNSA. The CDR3 contains 15 residues. The CDR3 reads CASSLAGTGSYEQYF. The CDR3 DNA follows: TGTGCCAGCAGCTTAGCGGGGACAGGATCCTACGAGCAGTACTTC. The full variable domain, completed using reference TRBV7-2 and TRBJ2-7, is GAGVSQSPSNKVTEKGKDVELRCDPISGHTALYWYRQSLGQGLEFLIYFQGNSAPDKSGLPSDRFSAERTGGSVSTLTIQRTQQEDSAVYLCASSLAGTGSYEQYFGPGTRLTVT.

The chain employs TRBV12-3 or TRBV12-4 and TRBJ1-2; D is undetermined. Trimming took 1 base from V and 7 from J, leaving 7 bases between them. The CDR3 has 12 amino acids. The CDR3 reads CASSLVPFGYTF. CDR3 nucleotide sequence: TGTGCCAGCAGTTTAGTCCCCTTTGGCTACACCTTC.

This sequence joins TRBV6-5 and TRBJ1-6; D is unresolved. The germline V and J ends were trimmed by 4 bases and 13 bases, with 11 bases remaining between them. CDR3 length: 12 residues. Germline V gene sequence: CDR1 MNHEY, CDR2 SVGAGI. CDR3 DNA sequence: TGTGCCAGCAGTTCTCTGATTACTCCCCTCCACTTT. Translated: CASSSLITPLHF.

The chain has TRBV28 and TRBJ1-1; 9 bases are a match to TRBD1. The germline V gene has CDR1 MDHEN and CDR2 SYDVKM. The CDR3 runs to 14 residues. V dropped 4 bases and J dropped 5; count of bases not matched to a gene: 5. DNA of the CDR3: TGTGCCAGCAGTTACAGGGGGCAGAGGACTGAAGCTTTCTTT. Translated: CASSYRGQRTEAFF.

The rearrangement joins TRBV3-1 (or the pseudogene TRBV3-2) to TRBJ2-5; 10 bases align to TRBD2. This CDR3 is built from 20 residues. V was clipped by 0 bases and J by 4 bases; unmatched bases: 17. CDR1 is LGHDT and CDR2 is YNNKEL in the germline V gene (reference sequence). CDR3 amino acids: CASSQDVFGRSGGAGETQYF. CDR3 nucleotides: TGTGCCAGCAGCCAAGACGTGTTTGGGAGAAGCGGGGGGGCTGGAGAGACCCAGTACTTC.

V gene TRBV28 combines with J gene TRBJ1-1; 9 bases are shared with TRBD1. CDR1 and CDR2 (germline): MDHEN, SYDVKM. Germline trimming cut 3 bases from V and 4 bases from J; bases unmatched to any gene: 3. This CDR3 is 14 amino acids long. The CDR3: CASSFYRGRTEAFF. DNA for the CDR3: TGTGCCAGCAGTTTTTACAGGGGGCGCACTGAAGCTTTCTTT.

V gene TRBV4-1 combines with J gene TRBJ2-7, with 7 bases lining up with TRBD1. J lost 2 bases, V lost 1 base, and 17 bases had no gene match. Germline V gene lookup returns CDR1 MGHRA and CDR2 YSYEKL. This CDR3 comprises 19 residues. CDR3 sequence (DNA): TGCGCCAGCAGCCAAGGTGTCAGTTCTAGAAGGGGGCCGACCTACGAGCAGTACTTC. Its translation is CASSQGVSSRRGPTYEQYF.

The chain combines TRBV25-1 with TRBJ1-3, with unresolved D. Germline V gene lookup returns CDR1 MGHDK and CDR2 SYGVNS. CDR3 length equals 12 residues. Deletions cut 7 bases from V and 4 bases from J, with 8 bases between. The CDR3 nucleotides are TGTGCCAGCAAAGGAGACGGAAACACCATATATTTT. Amino acids: CASKGDGNTIYF.

The rearrangement uses TRBV4-2 and TRBJ1-2; D unclear. The CDR3 has 14 residues. Germline-derived CDR1 and CDR2 are LGHNA and YNFKEQ. V lost 1 base, J lost 4 bases, and 10 bases lay in between. The CDR3 coding sequence is TGTGCCAGCAGCCAAGGGGCGGGAGCCTATGGCTACACCTTC. This translates into CASSQGAGAYGYTF.

This chain uses TRBV18 with TRBJ2-7, with 8 bases aligning to TRBD1. Germline lookup yields CDR1 KGHSH and CDR2 LQKENI. CDR3 length: 17 amino acids. V shed 2 bases and J 4 bases; nucleotides not matched to a gene: 13. The CDR3 protein is CASSPITGTGGGYEQYF. The CDR3 DNA reads as TGTGCCAGCTCACCAATTACCGGGACAGGAGGGGGTTACGAGCAGTACTTC.

The rearrangement uses TRBV28 and TRBJ2-7, with 11 positions matching TRBD1. CDR1 and CDR2 (germline): MDHEN, SYDVKM. J was trimmed by 5 bases and V by 8 bases; bases with no gene match: 5. The CDR3 totals 13 residues. DNA for the CDR3: TGTGCCAGCGGACAGGGGGCTAGGGACGAGCAGTACTTC. Translating gives CASGQGARDEQYF.

The chain links TRBV3-1 (or the pseudogene TRBV3-2) to TRBJ2-5; TRBD1 agrees at 7 bases. This CDR3 is built from 15 residues. Trimming at V came to 2 bases and at J to 6 bases, leaving 9 bases not matched to a gene. Germline assignment: CDR1 LGHDT and CDR2 YNNKEL (reference sequence). The CDR3 sequence: CASSQMVEGAQTQYF. In DNA form, the CDR3 reads TGTGCCAGCAGCCAAATGGTTGAGGGGGCGCAGACCCAGTACTTC.

The rearrangement joins TRBV7-2 to TRBJ2-3; 7 positions match TRBD2. The germline V gene encodes CDR1 SGHTA and CDR2 FQGNSA. The CDR3 length is 15 residues. V lost 1 base to trimming and J lost 6 bases; unmatched junction nucleotides: 7. The CDR3 region is CASSLVVGGYDTQYF. Here the CDR3 DNA reads TGTGCCAGCAGCTTAGTGGTCGGGGGGTATGATACGCAGTATTTT.

The gene calls are TRBV7-9 and TRBJ1-1, with D hard to call. The V gene lost 5 bases and the J gene lost 6 bases, with 10 bases spanning the gap. CDR3 length: 12 amino acids. CDR1 and CDR2 from the germline V gene are SEHNR and FQNEAQ (reference sequence). CDR3 in DNA: TGTGCCAGCAGCGGCGAAGTGGCTGAAGCTTTCTTT. Protein: CASSGEVAEAFF.

The chain carries TRBV5-1 and TRBJ1-4; no firm D call. Germline CDR1 reads SGHRS; CDR2 reads YFSETQ. Deletions cut 0 bases from V and 5 bases from J, with 11 bases between. The CDR3 runs 15 residues. The CDR3 is CASSLDRVLNEKLFF. CDR3 DNA sequence: TGCGCCAGCAGCTTGGACCGCGTGCTCAATGAAAAACTGTTTTTT. The full variable domain, with the rest looked up from reference TRBV5-1 and TRBJ1-4, is KAGVTQTPRYLIKTRGQQVTLSCSPISGHRSVSWYQQTPGQGLQFLFEYFSETQRNKGNFPGRFSGRQFSNSRSEMNVSTLELGDSALYLCASSLDRVLNEKLFFGSGTQLSVL.

Of note for this clone: Other DNA variants within this sample encode the same CDR3. The rearrangement links TRBV18 to TRBJ2-2; no clear D gene. The CDR3 length is 14 residues. Trimming cost V 2 bases and J 2 bases, with 6 bases left between them. Germline V lookup: CDR1 KGHSH, CDR2 LQKENI. Here the CDR3 DNA reads TGTGCCAGCTCACCAGGGTTCAACACCGGGGAGCTGTTTTTT. This codes for CASSPGFNTGELFF. The full variable domain, rest sourced from reference TRBV18 and TRBJ2-2, is NAGVMQNPRHLVRRRGQEARLRCSPMKGHSHVYWYRQLPEEGLKFMVYLQKENIIDESGMPKERFSAEFPKEGPSILRIQQVVRGDSAAYFCASSPGFNTGELFFGEGSRLTVL.